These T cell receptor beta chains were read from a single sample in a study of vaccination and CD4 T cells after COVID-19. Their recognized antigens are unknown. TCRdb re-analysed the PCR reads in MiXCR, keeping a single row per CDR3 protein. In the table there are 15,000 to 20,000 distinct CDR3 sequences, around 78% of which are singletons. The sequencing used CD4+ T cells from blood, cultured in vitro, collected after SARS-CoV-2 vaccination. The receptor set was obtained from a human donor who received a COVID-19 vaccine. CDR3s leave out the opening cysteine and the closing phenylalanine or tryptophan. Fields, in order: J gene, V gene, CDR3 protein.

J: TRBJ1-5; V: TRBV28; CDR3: ASSAPWLGTGGKKGGQPQH
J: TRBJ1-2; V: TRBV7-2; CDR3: ASSPTSRGAGVGYT
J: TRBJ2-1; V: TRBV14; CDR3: ASSRGGAVNEQF
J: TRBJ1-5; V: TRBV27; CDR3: ASSFRWVTGGDNQPQH
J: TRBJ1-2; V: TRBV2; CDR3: ASSVIPRLVNYGYT
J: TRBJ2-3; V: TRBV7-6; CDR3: ASSLSRTDTQY
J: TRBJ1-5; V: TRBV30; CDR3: AWSPGLSNQPQH
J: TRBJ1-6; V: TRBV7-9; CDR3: ASSLQGSYNSPLH
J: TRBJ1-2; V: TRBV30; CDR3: AWRILKDGNYGYT
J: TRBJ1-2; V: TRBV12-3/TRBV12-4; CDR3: ASSLGAGAYGYT
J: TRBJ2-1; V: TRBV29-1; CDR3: SVALRSPYNEQF
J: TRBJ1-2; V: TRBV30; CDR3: ALGGQGYGYT
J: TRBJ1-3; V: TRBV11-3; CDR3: ASSFEQSSGNTIY
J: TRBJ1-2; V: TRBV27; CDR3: ASSLSRQGHGYT
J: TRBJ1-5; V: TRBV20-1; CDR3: SAKWGGNQPQH
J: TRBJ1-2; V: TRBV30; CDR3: AWSASPGQRLHT
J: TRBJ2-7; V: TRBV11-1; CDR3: ASSLASAGGTYEQY
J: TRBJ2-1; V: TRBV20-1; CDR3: SAESRARGNEQF
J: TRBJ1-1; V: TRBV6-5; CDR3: ASSYNREEPQAF
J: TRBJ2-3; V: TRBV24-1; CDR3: ATSEGRVEDTQY
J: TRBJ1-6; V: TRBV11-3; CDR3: ASSHTGTGGPNSPLH
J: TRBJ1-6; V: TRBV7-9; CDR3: ASRIGSSPLH
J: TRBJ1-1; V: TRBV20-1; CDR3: SASRRRLNTEAF
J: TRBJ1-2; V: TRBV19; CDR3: ASSISRQGVYYGYT
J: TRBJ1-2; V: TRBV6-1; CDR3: ASRQGSYGYT
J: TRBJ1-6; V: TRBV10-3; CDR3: ATRQGAYNSPLH
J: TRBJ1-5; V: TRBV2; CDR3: ASSDRDFNQPQH
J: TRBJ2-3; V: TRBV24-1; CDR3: ATSDRDRTDTQY
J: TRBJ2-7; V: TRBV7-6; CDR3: ASSSLGDSYEQY
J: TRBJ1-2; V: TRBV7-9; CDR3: ASSLAMGGYT
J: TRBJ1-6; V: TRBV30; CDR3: AFQQSSYNSPLH
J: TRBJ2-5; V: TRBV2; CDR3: ASSERGETQY
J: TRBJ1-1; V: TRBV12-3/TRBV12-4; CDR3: ASSLLLPWGWNTEAF
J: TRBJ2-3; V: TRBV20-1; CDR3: SARVRRLAGGITDTQY